Listed below are T cell receptor beta chains from one sample, sequenced in a study of T cells in Graves' hyperthyroidism and ophthalmopathy. MiXCR was run by TCRdb on the multiplex PCR reads, yielding one entry per CDR3 protein. The sample has 500,000 to 650,000 distinct CDR3 sequences, 46% seen once. The sequenced sample was peripheral blood or thyroid tissue (not recorded which). These receptors were taken from an adult woman with Graves' disease, either hyperthyroidism or ophthalmopathy (not recorded which). The CDR3 runs from the conserved cysteine through the conserved F or W. D genes are given only for firm matches. Clone size, where shown, is once, few, many, or a class for clones that have expanded.

D gene	J gene	CDR3 length	V gene	clone size	CDR3 DNA	CDR3 protein
TRBD2	TRBJ2-5	14	TRBV2	.	TGTGCCAGCGGGACTAGCGGGAACCAAGAGACCCAGTACTTC	CASGTSGNQETQYF
.	TRBJ1-2	12	TRBV7-9	few	TGTGCCAGCAGCCCAGACGAGGGCGGCTACACCTTC	CASSPDEGGYTF
.	TRBJ2-6	23	TRBV9	.	TGTGCCAGCAGCGTAAAAGGGGTTGAGGGGGTTCCCAACTTCCTTTCTGGGGCCAACGTCCTGACTTTC	CASSVKGVEGVPNFLSGANVLTF
TRBD1	TRBJ1-1	15	TRBV13	.	TGTGCCAGCAGGGGACAGGGTCATATGAACACTGAAGCTTTCTTT	CASRGQGHMNTEAFF
.	TRBJ1-2	15	TRBV6-1	.	TGTGCCAGCAGTGAAGCCCGCCGGGTAAACTATGGCTACACCTTC	CASSEARRVNYGYTF
.	TRBJ2-6	13	TRBV24-1	.	TGTGCCACCAGTGTCGGTGGGGCCAACGTCCTGACTTTC	CATSVGGANVLTF
TRBD2	TRBJ2-5	16	TRBV15	few	TGTGCCACCAGCAGAGGAACTAGCGTGATACAAGAGACCCAGTACTTC	CATSRGTSVIQETQYF
.	TRBJ1-1	16	TRBV10-2	.	TGCGCCAGCAAGACCGACAGATCGCCCATGAACACTGAAGCTTTCTTT	CASKTDRSPMNTEAFF
.	TRBJ2-7	13	TRBV7-9	.	TGTGCCAGCAGCCAATCTGGTACCTACGAGCAGTACTTC	CASSQSGTYEQYF
.	TRBJ1-3	11	TRBV30	few	TGTGCCTTGGGGGCCCCGAACACCATATATTTT	CALGAPNTIYF
.	TRBJ1-1	14	TRBV7-2	.	TGTGCCAGCGGCCCGGGACAAACGGACACTGAAGCTTTCTTT	CASGPGQTDTEAFF
TRBD2	TRBJ2-2	16	TRBV6-6	few	TGTGCCAGCAGTTATCCCGGGAGGGCCGGCACCGGGGAGCTGTTTTTT	CASSYPGRAGTGELFF
.	TRBJ1-1	14	TRBV5-1	many	TGCGCCAGCAGCTTAGAACCGGGTGGGCTTGAAGCTTTCTTT	CASSLEPGGLEAFF
.	TRBJ2-2	14	TRBV5-5	many	TGTGCCAGCAGCCGACAGGGAGGGACCGGGGAGCTGTTTTTT	CASSRQGGTGELFF
.	TRBJ1-6	13	TRBV27	many	TGTGCCAGCAGTTCGTTCATTGATTCACCCCTCCACTTT	CASSSFIDSPLHF
.	TRBJ1-5	17	TRBV19	many	TGTGCCAGTAGTATAGATCGGTTGGAGTTCAGCAATCAGCCCCAGCATTTT	CASSIDRLEFSNQPQHF
.	TRBJ2-7	14	TRBV24-1	few	TGTGCCACCAGTGATCCAGGGGTATCCTACGAGCAGTACTTC	CATSDPGVSYEQYF
.	TRBJ2-3	13	TRBV24-1	few	TGTGCCACCAGTGACCCTCTACGTGATACGCAGTATTTT	CATSDPLRDTQYF
TRBD2	TRBJ2-7	13	TRBV10-2	.	TGCGCCAGCAGTGGTAGCGGGGCCTACGAGCAGTACTTC	CASSGSGAYEQYF
TRBD2	TRBJ2-5	11	TRBV2	.	TGTGCCGCAGGCGGGGGAGAGACCCAGTACTTC	CAAGGGETQYF
.	TRBJ1-2	12	TRBV6-5	once	TGTGCCAGCAGTTACAACGGGTTGGGCTACACCTTC	CASSYNGLGYTF
TRBD1	TRBJ2-5	14	TRBV7-9	.	TGTGCCAGCACCCCGACAGGGACCCAAGCGGCCCAGTACTTC	CASTPTGTQAAQYF
.	TRBJ2-7	14	TRBV7-2	.	TGTGCCAGCAGCTTAGCCACGGGAGGGGGCTGGAAGTACTTC	CASSLATGGGWKYF
.	TRBJ1-1	16	TRBV9	.	TGTGCCAGCAGCGCTGGGCGGGACACAAAAGGAACTGAAGCTTTCTTT	CASSAGRDTKGTEAFF
.	TRBJ1-1	13	TRBV15	few	TGTGCCACCAGCAGAGATGTTGGTACTGAAGCTTTCTTT	CATSRDVGTEAFF
.	TRBJ2-5	13	TRBV10-3	.	TGTGCCATCAGTGAGAGGGGGACCCAGACCCAGTACTTC	CAISERGTQTQYF
TRBD1	TRBJ2-7	16	TRBV7-9	.	TGTGCCAGCAGCAACCTTGACAGGGGATTCTCCTACGAGCAGTACTTC	CASSNLDRGFSYEQYF
.	TRBJ1-1	14	TRBV7-2	few	TGTGCCAGCAGCGTAAGGGGAATAGAGACTGAAGCTTTCTTT	CASSVRGIETEAFF
.	TRBJ1-5	17	TRBV4-1	many	TGCGCCAGCAGCCAAGTGCCGTGGGGGTTCAGGAATCAGCCCCAGCATTTT	CASSQVPWGFRNQPQHF
.	TRBJ1-1	15	TRBV5-1	.	TGCGCCAGCAGCCCGGAGTGGGGCCTGGACACTGAAGCTTTCTTT	CASSPEWGLDTEAFF
.	TRBJ2-5	16	TRBV2	.	TGTGCCAGCAGTCTCCTAGTGGGAGTGGGCAATCAGCCCCAGTACTTC	CASSLLVGVGNQPQYF
.	TRBJ2-7	12	TRBV7-6	many	TGTGCCAGCAGCCCCCGTGGCTACGAGCAGTACTTC	CASSPRGYEQYF
TRBD2	TRBJ2-5	19	TRBV24-1	.	TGTGCCACCAGTGACCCCGGGACTAGCGGGAGCCCGCTGGGCGAGACCCAGTACTTC	CATSDPGTSGSPLGETQYF
TRBD1	TRBJ1-5	14	TRBV2	.	TGTGCCAGCAGCGCGGGACAGGAGAATCAGCCCCAGCATTTT	CASSAGQENQPQHF
.	TRBJ1-2	12	TRBV5-1	many	TGCGCCAGCAGCTTGGAGAACTATGGCTACACCTTC	CASSLENYGYTF
TRBD2	TRBJ2-7	13	TRBV20-1	.	TGCAGTGGCACCGGGACTAGGGACTACGAGCAGTACTTC	CSGTGTRDYEQYF
.	TRBJ1-3	15	TRBV7-6	.	TGTGCCAGCAGCTTGGACCCGAGCTCTGGAAACACCATATATTTT	CASSLDPSSGNTIYF
.	TRBJ1-1	15	TRBV12-3/TRBV12-4	many	TGTGCCAGCAGTCGCTCTCCAGGGGCCCCGGCTGAAGCTTTCTTT	CASSRSPGAPAEAFF
TRBD2	TRBJ2-5	15	TRBV6-5	few	TGTGCCAGCAGTTACTCTTCGGTAGCGGGAGCTCAGCAGTACTTC	CASSYSSVAGAQQYF
.	TRBJ1-5	13	TRBV7-6	.	TGTGCCAGCAGCTCCCGCGATGGGCAGCCCCAGCATTTT	CASSSRDGQPQHF
.	TRBJ2-7	15	TRBV4-3	.	TGCGCCAGCAGCCAAGATGAGGGCCTAGCTTACGAGCAGTACTTC	CASSQDEGLAYEQYF
TRBD2	TRBJ2-7	13	TRBV29-1	many	TGCAGCGTTGTTAGCGGGACCCTCTACGAGCAGTACTTC	CSVVSGTLYEQYF
.	TRBJ2-5	15	TRBV4-2	.	TGTGCCAGCAGCCAAGATACAGGGCGGGCGGAGACCCAGTACTTC	CASSQDTGRAETQYF
.	TRBJ2-7	14	TRBV12-3/TRBV12-4	many	TGTGCCAGCAGTTTATACGGCACCGGCTACGAGCAGTACTTC	CASSLYGTGYEQYF
TRBD1	TRBJ1-4	14	TRBV11-2	.	TGTGCCAGCCAGGGACAGGGGTCGAGTGAAAAACTGTTTTTT	CASQGQGSSEKLFF
.	TRBJ1-1	14	TRBV3-1	.	TGTGCCAGCAGCCAAATGACAGGGAACACTGAAGCTTTCTTT	CASSQMTGNTEAFF
.	TRBJ2-7	15	TRBV12-3/TRBV12-4	once	TGTGCCAGCAGTTCACAGGAAAAGCAGTCCTACGAGCAGTACTTC	CASSSQEKQSYEQYF
.	TRBJ2-5	12	TRBV5-1	many	TGCGCCAGCAGCTTGGGTAAAGAGACCCAGTACTTC	CASSLGKETQYF
.	TRBJ1-2	10	TRBV19	.	TGTGCCACCCTCAGCTATGGCTACACCTTC	CATLSYGYTF
.	TRBJ1-4	13	TRBV7-9	many	TGTGCCAGCAGACAAGAACGGGGGGGAAAACTGTTTTTT	CASRQERGGKLFF
TRBD2	TRBJ2-5	13	TRBV7-2	.	TGTGCCAGCAGCTTGGGACTAAAAGAGACCCAGTACTTC	CASSLGLKETQYF
.	TRBJ1-2	12	TRBV29-1	many	TGCAGCGTTGCCAGGTTCAACTATGGCTACACCTTC	CSVARFNYGYTF
.	TRBJ2-7	11	TRBV20-1	.	TGCAGTGCCGGGGCAACCTACGAGCAGTACTTC	CSAGATYEQYF